This passage covers 9 T cell receptor beta chains from one sample sequenced in a study of vaccination and CD4 T cells after COVID-19. CD4+ T cells that had been cultured provided DNA sequenced with the Oncomine TCR Beta short-read assay. TCRdb processed the PCR reads anew with MiXCR; each CDR3 protein has one entry. Among about 7,200 distinct CDR3 sequences, more than 35% were seen once, and the ten largest hold roughly 14%. No antigen has been identified for these receptors. Treatment: approximately 9-day PBMC culture with coronavirus spike peptide pools or control peptides (ViraFEST assay). Collection of the unexposed donor's CD4+ T cells took place before the COVID-19 pandemic (2011-2018). The sample comprised CD4+ T cells from blood, cultured in vitro. The receptors originated from a human donor in good health.

This clonotype turned up a few times. The chain carries TRBV2 and TRBJ2-1; no reliable D call. The CDR3 runs 14 residues. Trimming shortened V by 4 bases and J by 0 bases, and 7 bases separated the two germline ends. CDR1 is SNHLY, CDR2 FYNNEI, per germline. CDR3 sequence (DNA): TGTGCCAGCAGTGGTTCGGGCTCCTACAATGAGCAGTTCTTC. It is translated as CASSGSGSYNEQFF.

This clonotype appeared a few times. The chain uses TRBV20-1 and TRBJ1-1; a possible D gene is TRBD1 (6 bases). This CDR3 comprises 14 residues. CDR1 and CDR2 (germline): DFQATT, SNEGSKA (reference sequence). The V gene lost 6 bases and the J gene lost 3 bases, with 17 bases spanning the gap. The CDR3 sequence: CSAGAGGSHTEAFF. Here the CDR3 DNA reads TGCAGTGCGGGGGCGGGAGGTTCCCACACTGAAGCTTTCTTT.

This clonotype appeared a few times. The chain recombines TRBV20-1 with TRBJ2-5, with 8 bases lining up with TRBD2. The junction had 10 bases not matched to a gene; V was cut back by 6 bases and J by 1 base. This CDR3 has 15 amino acids. Germline assignment: CDR1 DFQATT and CDR2 SNEGSKA (reference sequence). The CDR3 sequence is CSAHRGSGTQETQYF. The CDR3 DNA follows: TGCAGTGCCCACCGGGGTAGCGGGACCCAAGAGACCCAGTACTTC.

This clonotype occurred a few times. This sequence joins TRBV20-1 and TRBJ1-3; D ambiguous. CDR1 and CDR2 from the germline V gene are DFQATT and SNEGSKA (reference sequence). The length of the CDR3 is 13 residues. V lost 8 bases to trimming and J lost 1 base, with 12 bases between them. The DNA of the CDR3 is TGCAGTACGCACCTTTCGTCTGGAAACACCATATATTTT. As protein: CSTHLSSGNTIYF.

This clonotype was counted a few times. The rearrangement uses TRBV10-3 and TRBJ2-1, with 8 bases matching TRBD1. V dropped 11 bases and J dropped 8; count of bases not matched to a gene: 8. CDR1 and CDR2 (germline): ENHRY, SYGVKD. CDR3 size: 12 residues. CDR3 region: CASTGTGHEQFF. The CDR3 nucleotides read TGTGCCTCAACTGGGACAGGTCATGAGCAGTTCTTC.

This clonotype was detected once. This rearrangement joins TRBV29-1 to TRBJ1-2; D uncertain. Germline assignment: CDR1 SQVTM and CDR2 ANQGSEA. The CDR3 loop spans 13 amino acids. The V gene lost 5 bases and the J gene lost 1 base, with 11 bases spanning the gap. CDR3 in amino acids: CSVRATLNYGYTF. CDR3 sequence (DNA): TGCAGCGTTCGGGCCACTCTTAACTATGGCTACACCTTC.

V usage is TRBV15 and J usage is TRBJ2-3, with 7 bases matching TRBD1. V shed 1 base and J 2 bases; nucleotides not matched to a gene: 3. This CDR3 comprises 15 residues. Looked up from germline, CDR1 is LNHNV and CDR2 is YYDKDF (reference sequence). This CDR3 reads CATSRGDRDTDTQYF. CDR3 nucleotide sequence: TGTGCCACCAGCAGAGGGGACAGAGACACAGATACGCAGTATTTT.

This clonotype was counted only a few times. This chain links TRBV21-1 with TRBJ1-2; TRBD1 is taken as the D call from the table, unchecked against the DNA. TRBV21-1 is a documented pseudogene. The CDR3 sequence is 17 residues long. The CDR3 protein is CAPTGGGLASLTNGYTF. The CDR3 DNA follows: TGTGCCCCTACGGGGGGTGGGTTGGCATCGCTAACTAATGGCTACACCTTC.

This clonotype was counted a few times. The chain joins TRBV18 to TRBJ1-5; possibly TRBD1 for D (6 bases). Trimming took 4 bases from V and 3 from J, leaving 13 bases between them. Per the germline V gene, CDR1 is KGHSH and CDR2 is LQKENI. The CDR3 consists of 15 residues. The CDR3 DNA sequence: TGTGCCAGCTCACTCGAACAGGGTAACAATCAGCCCCAGCATTTT. Encoded protein: CASSLEQGNNQPQHF.